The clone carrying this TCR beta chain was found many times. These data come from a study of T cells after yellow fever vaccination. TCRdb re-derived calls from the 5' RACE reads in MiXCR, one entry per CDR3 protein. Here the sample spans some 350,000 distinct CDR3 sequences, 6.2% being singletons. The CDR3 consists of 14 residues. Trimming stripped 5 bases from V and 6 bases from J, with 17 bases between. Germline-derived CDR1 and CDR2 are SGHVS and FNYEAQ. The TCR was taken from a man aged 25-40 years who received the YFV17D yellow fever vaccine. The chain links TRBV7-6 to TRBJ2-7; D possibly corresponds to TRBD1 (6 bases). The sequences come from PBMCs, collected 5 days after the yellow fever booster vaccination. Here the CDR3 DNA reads TGTGCCAGCAGCGTAGGGGGAAATAGCGTCGAGCAGTACTTC. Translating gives CASSVGGNSVEQYF.